This TCR beta chain derives from a study of OX40 agonist ivuxolimab in advanced cancers. Study results and caveats: Expanded clones were, on average, more numerous in CD8+ T cells than in CD4+. Undetermined was the antigen specificity of the expanded peripheral T cells.

In its sample, this clone was seen a few times. Its cognate antigen is unknown. Measured with immunoSEQ multiplex PCR; TCRdb has only the in-frame clones, and not every one. This repertoire shows approximately 98,000 clones, 70% to 85% found once; its top ten account for 4.5% to 5.5%. This CDR3 is 14 amino acids long. Looked up from germline, CDR1 is SGHAT and CDR2 is FQNNGV. V was trimmed by 0 bases and J by 7 bases, leaving 12 bases between them. The rearrangement joins TRBV11-2 to TRBJ1-2; D is uncertain. This specimen consisted of CD4+ or CD8+ T cells sorted from blood, obtained in a trial of the OX40 agonist ivuxolimab. This receptor was obtained from an adult with an advanced solid tumor such as melanoma, head and neck, liver or kidney cancer. The CDR3 loop reads CASSLDWAVRGYTF. Written as DNA, the CDR3 is TGTGCCAGCAGCTTAGATTGGGCGGTCCGTGGCTACACCTTC. The variable domain in full, completed from reference TRBV11-2 and TRBJ1-2, reads EAGVAQSPRYKIIEKRQSVAFWCNPISGHATLYWYQQILGQGPKLLIQFQNNGVVDDSQLPKDRFSAERLKGVDSTLKIQPAKLEDSAVYLCASSLDWAVRGYTFGSGTRLTVV.